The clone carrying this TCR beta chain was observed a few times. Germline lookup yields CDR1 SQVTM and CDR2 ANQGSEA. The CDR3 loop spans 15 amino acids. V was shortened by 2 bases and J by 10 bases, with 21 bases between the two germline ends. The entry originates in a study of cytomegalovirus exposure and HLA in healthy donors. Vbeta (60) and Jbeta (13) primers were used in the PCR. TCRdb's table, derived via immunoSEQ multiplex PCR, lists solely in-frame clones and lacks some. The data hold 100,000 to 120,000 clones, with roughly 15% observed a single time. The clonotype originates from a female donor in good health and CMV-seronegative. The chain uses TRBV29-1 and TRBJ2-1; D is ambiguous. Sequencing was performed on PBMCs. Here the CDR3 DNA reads TGCAGCGTTGAATTTAGCCCCAGTTTGAGGCGGGAGCAGTTCTTC. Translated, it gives CSVEFSPSLRREQFF.